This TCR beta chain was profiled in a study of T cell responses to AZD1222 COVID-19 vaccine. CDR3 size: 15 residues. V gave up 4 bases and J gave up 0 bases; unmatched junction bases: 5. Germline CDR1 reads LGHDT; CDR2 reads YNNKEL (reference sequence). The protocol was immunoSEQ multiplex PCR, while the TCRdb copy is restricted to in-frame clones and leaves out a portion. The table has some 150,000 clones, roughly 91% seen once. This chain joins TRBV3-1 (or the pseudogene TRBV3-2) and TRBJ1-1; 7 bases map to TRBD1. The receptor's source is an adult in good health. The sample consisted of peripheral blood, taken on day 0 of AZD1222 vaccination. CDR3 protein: CASSPRDRLNTEAFF. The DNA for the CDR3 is TGTGCCAGCAGCCCCCGGGACAGATTGAACACTGAAGCTTTCTTT.